The clone carrying this T cell receptor (beta chain) came up a few times. The antigen remains undetermined. The germline V gene has CDR1 MNHNS and CDR2 SASEGT. This CDR3 spans 16 amino acids. Trimming pared 9 bases from V and 1 base from J, leaving 21 bases between. These data originate in a study of response to subunit inactivated influenza vaccine. Study results and caveats: Authors suggested seasonal influenza vaccinations each recruit few new T cells.

From the RT-PCR reads, TCRdb called clonotypes with MiXCR, one entry per CDR3 protein. The repertoire has 650,000 to 850,000 distinct CDR3 sequences, approximately 14% of them found once; the top ten carry around 7.3%. The TCR comes from a man aged 45-65 years who received an inactivated influenza vaccine. The sequencing here drew on PBMCs from blood, taken roughly 15 days before vaccination. The chain couples TRBV6-1 to TRBJ2-5; D possibly corresponds to TRBD2 (6 bases). The CDR3 reads CASGSRAGGPQETQYF. The CDR3 DNA reads as TGTGCCAGTGGGAGTAGAGCGGGCGGTCCCCAAGAGACCCAGTACTTC.